The 9 T cell receptor beta chains below were found in one sample sequenced in a study of cytomegalovirus exposure and HLA in healthy donors. It was with 60 Vbeta and 13 Jbeta primers that the PCR ran. Repertoires were generated with immunoSEQ multiplex PCR, while TCRdb's copy carries only in-frame clones and drops some. The table shows fewer than 80,000 clones, with roughly two thirds occurring only once. The sequencing input was PBMCs. Every receptor here comes from a woman aged 45-60 years in good health and CMV-seropositive.

The table lists this clone with a few counts. This chain joins TRBV5-1 and TRBJ2-3; the D gene is possibly TRBD1 (6 bases). The V gene lost 0 bases and the J gene lost 6 bases, with 14 bases spanning the gap. In germline, CDR1 is SGHRS, CDR2 YFSETQ. The CDR3 extends over 15 amino acids. The CDR3 region has the DNA TGCGCCAGCAGCTTGGATGCAGGGGCCCTTGATACGCAGTATTTT. It yields the protein CASSLDAGALDTQYF.

This rearrangement joins TRBV7-2 to TRBJ2-3; D gene unclear. This CDR3 has 14 amino acids. Trimming took off 2 bases at V and 0 bases at J, with 6 bases between the two ends. Germline lookup yields CDR1 SGHTA and CDR2 FQGNSA. The DNA for the CDR3 is TGTGCCAGCAGCTTAACTGTGAGCACAGATACGCAGTATTTT. Amino acids: CASSLTVSTDTQYF. Based on the CDR3 plus reference TRBV7-2 and TRBJ2-3, the full variable domain is GAGVSQSPSNKVTEKGKDVELRCDPISGHTALYWYRQSLGQGLEFLIYFQGNSAPDKSGLPSDRFSAERTGGSVSTLTIQRTQQEDSAVYLCASSLTVSTDTQYFGPGTRLTVL.

V is TRBV4-1 and J is TRBJ2-2; a possible D gene is TRBD1 (6 bases). Per germline, CDR1 MGHRA and CDR2 YSYEKL. The CDR3 length is 15 residues. V was trimmed by 5 bases and J by 4 bases, leaving 14 bases between them. The CDR3 here is CASSTRQVSTGELFF. The CDR3 DNA reads as TGCGCCAGCAGCACTCGACAGGTATCCACCGGGGAGCTGTTTTTT.

The chain joins TRBV7-9 to TRBJ2-2, with no clear D. The CDR3 is 12 amino acids. Between the trimmed V and J ends, which lost 3 bases and 6 bases, there was a span of 5 bases. The germline gives CDR1 SEHNR, CDR2 FQNEAQ (reference sequence). This CDR3 is CASSFEPGELFF. CDR3 sequence (DNA): TGTGCCAGCAGCTTCGAGCCCGGGGAGCTGTTTTTT.

The chain carries TRBV11-2 and TRBJ2-3; 9 bases are a match to TRBD2. V gave up 5 bases and J gave up 4 bases; unmatched junction bases: 19. The germline gives CDR1 SGHAT, CDR2 FQNNGV. There are 19 residues in the CDR3. The chain's CDR3 is CASSQRPLTAGGRSDTQYF. DNA of the CDR3: TGTGCCAGCAGCCAGAGGCCCCTTACGGCGGGGGGGCGATCAGATACGCAGTATTTT.

In DNA form, the CDR3 reads TGCGCCAGCAGCTCGGCTGACGCGGCCTACGAGCAGTACTTC. This gives the protein CASSSADAAYEQYF. The gene calls are TRBV5-1 and TRBJ2-7, with D unclear. CDR1 is SGHRS and CDR2 is YFSETQ in the germline V gene. CDR3 length: 14 residues. With 3 bases removed from V and 2 bases from J, the gap between germline ends came to 12 bases.

The rearrangement uses TRBV21-1 and TRBJ1-3; the listed D gene, TRBD1, was not tested against the DNA. TRBV21-1 represents a pseudogene. This CDR3 spans 16 amino acids. The CDR3 DNA reads TGTGCCAGCAGGAACGACAGGGGGCTAGGCGGAAACACCATATATTTT. Translating gives CASRNDRGLGGNTIYF.

This sequence joins TRBV5-6 and TRBJ2-7, with D possibly matching TRBD2 (6 bases). The germline CDR1 and CDR2 sequences are SGHDT and YYEEEE. V lost 0 bases to trimming and J lost 3 bases, with 10 bases between them. This CDR3 has 14 amino acids. DNA for the CDR3: TGTGCCAGCAGCTTGGGTCAGGGAGGCTACGAGCAGTACGTC. Its protein product is CASSLGQGGYEQYV.

The rearrangement links TRBV21-1 to TRBJ2-7; TRBD2 was called by the table and not checked on the DNA. TRBV21-1 is given as a pseudogene. This CDR3 is built from 17 residues. In DNA form, the CDR3 reads TGTGCCAGCAGCAAAAGGGGGGGGAACCCGGGACACCACGAGCAGTACGTC. This codes for CASSKRGGNPGHHEQYV.